This TCR beta chain was sequenced in a study of cytomegalovirus exposure and HLA in healthy donors. Whole-study results and caveats: In an earlier analysis, about 90% or about 30%: the productive usage of most TCR beta V segments. CMV serostatus stood as the only immune exposure information on hand.

CDR3 size: 15 residues. Germline V gene sequence: CDR1 MNHNS, CDR2 SASEGT. V lost 2 bases and J 5 bases, leaving 10 bases between the germline ends. Remarks on this clone: What it binds is unknown.

60 Vbeta and 13 Jbeta primers were used in PCR. The method was immunoSEQ multiplex PCR; TCRdb's version includes in-frame clones alone and lacks a portion of them. The sample records roughly 150,000 clones, 85% being singletons. The origin of this receptor is a boy younger than 10 in good health and CMV-seronegative. The gene calls are TRBV6-1 and TRBJ1-6; D gene uncertain. The source material was PBMCs. CDR3 in DNA: TGTGCCAGCAGTGAAATTACAGCCGATAATTCACCCCTCCACTTT. Translation gives CASSEITADNSPLHF.